The subject of this entry is one TCR beta chain. It was autoimmune disease history or systemic immunosuppression that excluded patients. The entry originates in a study of OX40 agonist ivuxolimab in advanced cancers. Study overall: Of the participants, around 43% had some prior anti-PD-1, anti-PD-L1 or anti-CTLA-4 therapy, which was allowed. Of the patients, three showed partial responses, one with hepatocellular carcinoma and two with cutaneous melanoma.

The germline CDR1 and CDR2 sequences are MGHRA and YSYEKL. The V and J ends lost 3 bases and 6 bases, in that order; junction bases with no gene match: 5. The CDR3 consists of 15 residues. Profiling relied on immunoSEQ multiplex PCR, and the TCRdb table lists in-frame clones only, not all of them. This sample yields roughly 24,000 clones, of which roughly 84% are seen a single time; about 17% belongs to the top ten. Specimen: CD4+ or CD8+ T cells sorted from blood, collected in a trial of the OX40 agonist ivuxolimab. The V call is TRBV4-1, the J call TRBJ2-2, with 9 nucleotides matching TRBD2. The receptor's source is an adult with an advanced solid tumor such as melanoma, head and neck, liver or kidney cancer. CDR3 in DNA: TGCGCCAGCAGCCACGTAGCGGGGGAGGCCGGGGAGCTGTTTTTT. It yields the protein CASSHVAGEAGELFF.